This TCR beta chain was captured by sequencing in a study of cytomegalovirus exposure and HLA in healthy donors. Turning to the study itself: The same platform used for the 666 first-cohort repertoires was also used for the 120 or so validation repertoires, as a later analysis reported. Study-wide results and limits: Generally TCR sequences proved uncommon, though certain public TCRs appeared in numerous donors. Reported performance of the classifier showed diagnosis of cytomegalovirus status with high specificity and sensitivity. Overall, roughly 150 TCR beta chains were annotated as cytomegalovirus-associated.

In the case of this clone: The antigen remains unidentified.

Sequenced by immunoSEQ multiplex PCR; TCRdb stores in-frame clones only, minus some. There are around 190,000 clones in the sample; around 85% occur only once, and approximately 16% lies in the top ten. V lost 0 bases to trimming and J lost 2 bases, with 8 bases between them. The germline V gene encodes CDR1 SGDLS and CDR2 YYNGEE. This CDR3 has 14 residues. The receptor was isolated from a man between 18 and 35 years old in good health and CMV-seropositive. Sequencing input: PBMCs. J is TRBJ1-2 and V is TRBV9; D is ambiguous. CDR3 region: CASSVGGENYGYTF. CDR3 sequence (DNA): TGTGCCAGCAGCGTAGGGGGAGAGAACTATGGCTACACCTTC.